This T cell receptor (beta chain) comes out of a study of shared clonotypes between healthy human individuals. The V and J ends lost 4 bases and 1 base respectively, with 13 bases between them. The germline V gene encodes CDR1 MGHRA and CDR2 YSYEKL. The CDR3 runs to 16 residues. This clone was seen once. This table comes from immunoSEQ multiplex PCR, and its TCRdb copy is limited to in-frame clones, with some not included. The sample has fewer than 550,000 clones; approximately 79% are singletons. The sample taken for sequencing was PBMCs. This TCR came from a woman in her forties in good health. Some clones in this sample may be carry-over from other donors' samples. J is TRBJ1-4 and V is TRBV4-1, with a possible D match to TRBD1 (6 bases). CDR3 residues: CASSPAEGGTNEKLFF. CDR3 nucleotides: TGCGCCAGCAGCCCAGCCGAGGGGGGAACTAATGAAAAACTGTTTTTT.